One TCR beta chain is described in this entry. The antigen is unknown. Both 60 Vbeta primers and 13 Jbeta primers went into the PCR. The table came from immunoSEQ multiplex PCR; TCRdb's copy has only in-frame clones and leaves some out. Of 95,000 to 110,000 clones in the sample, about three quarters were seen once. This sample was included in a study of cytomegalovirus exposure and HLA in healthy donors. Regarding the study as a whole: The likely explanation for a cluster of highly shared sequence variants was sequencing artifact. The study had only CMV serostatus as immune exposure information. Being productive about 87% or about 30% of the time was typical of most TCR beta V segments in an earlier analysis. TCR beta V- and J-gene trimming was later associated with a missense DCLRE1C variant.

The specimen was PBMCs. The TCR was taken from a man aged 25 to 40 in good health and CMV-seronegative.

This CDR3 reads CASSAGCEQYF. The CDR3 nucleotides read TGTGCCAGCAGTGCGGGGTGCGAGCAGTACTTC. The rearrangement uses TRBV2 and TRBJ2-7, with D maybe TRBD2 (5 bases). The CDR3 extends over 11 amino acids. The V gene lost 4 bases and the J gene lost 6 bases, with 7 bases spanning the gap. Germline loops: CDR1 SNHLY, CDR2 FYNNEI. Variable domain in full (rest from reference TRBV2 and TRBJ2-7): EPEVTQTPSHQVTQMGQEVILRCVPISNHLYFYWYRQILGQKVEFLVSFYNNEISEKSEIFDDQFSVERPDGSNFTLKIRSTKLEDSAMYFCASSAGCEQYFGPGTRLTVT.